This T cell receptor beta chain is from a study of blood T cell repertoires in COVID-19 (dated by TCRdb to about 2020). About the study as a whole: Samples from collaborators originated in the United States, Italy and Spain and spanned both the acute and convalescent phases of COVID-19. Where available, HLA class I and class II types were obtained from metadata supplied by the sample provider rather than from assay-based typing. The dataset comprised deeply sampled blood TCRbeta repertoires from subjects exposed to, actively infected with, or recovered from COVID-19. The repertoires were released in a freely available public database meant as a resource for research on the immune response to SARS-CoV-2. The material from the prospective study consisted of cDNA or gDNA derived from T cells, B-cell-depleted T cells, or PBMCs. Samples came from the ongoing ImmuneRACE study (first 160 participants) plus 1,254 subjects from 6 global collaborators. Nearly every sample came with metadata listing a de-identified subject ID, COVID-19 status, age in years and sex.

V is pared back by 3 bases and J by 3 bases, with 10 bases lying between the germline termini. Inclusive of the bounding cysteine and phenylalanine, the CDR3 is 14 residues long. Only the CDR3 region is kept as DNA, spanning 42 bases read in frame from base 1. Sequences KGHDR (CDR1) and SFDVKD (CDR2) are obtained from the germline V gene. What the study reported, not specific to this receptor: The quantity of clinical and demographic metadata differed by source and by participant and was supplied without curation.

The immunoSEQ Assay, a bias-controlled multiplex PCR, was used to amplify TCRbeta CDR3 regions from genomic DNA. Regarding the original processing steps: Nucleated cell counts per sample were estimated from amplification of reference gene primers within the assay. To quantify the absolute abundance of each unique TCRbeta CDR3 rearrangement, sequence reads were collapsed and filtered. For each sample, productive Simpson clonality was calculated by taking the square root of Simpson's diversity index across productive rearrangements. TCRdb holds this immuneACCESS table with in-frame rearrangements only. Some clones are missing; in checked studies, unresolved V genes explain under half, and the rest has no known cause. V, J and clone size reflect that table, while D and trimming were determined from the DNA. This sample comprises about 210,000 clones, 80% to 85% of them detected only once. The ten biggest clones cover about 8.9% of the sample.

As to this clone: The antigen this receptor binds is unknown. No per-base quality is available; no much larger clone lies one base away.

Enrolling through a virtual design, the prospective study's participants ranged in age from roughly 18 to 95 years and lived across around 25 United States geographic areas. In the prospective study, participants were assigned to cohorts based on the clinical history participants reported in a screening survey and a study questionnaire. Each participant in the prospective study had whole blood, serum and a nasopharyngeal or oropharyngeal swab collected by mobile phlebotomists. Over a roughly two-month period, participants in the prospective study had the option of providing additional blood draws and questionnaires. Prospective study blood samples were shipped either frozen or at room temperature before DNA extraction.

Here the chain combines TRBV24-1 and TRBJ2-5; tentative D gene TRBD2, with 5 bases matching. The sequencing input was PBMCs or T cells enriched from blood (not recorded which). The sequence came from a woman in her forties or fifties with acute COVID-19. The DNA sequence is TGTGCCACCAGTGATGCCGACGGGAAAGAGACCCAGTACTTC. This codes for CATSDADGKETQYF.